Sequencing of this TCR beta chain was carried out in a study of T cell responses to AZD1222 COVID-19 vaccine. General observations from the study: Spike-specific TCR breadth and depth rose after two AZD1222 doses. Regions 160-218 and 743-854 held dominance among vaccine-associated CD4 TCRs, which spanned spike. A reported finding is that nearly half of spike-specific TCRs target unmutated variant regions. In a largely white British group with more females than males, clonal diversity was possibly underestimated.

CDR1 is ENHRY and CDR2 is SYGVKD in the germline V gene. The CDR3 sequence is 17 residues long. Trimming cost V 4 bases and J 1 base; bases outside gene matches: 7. A note on this clone: What it binds is unknown.

This table comes from immunoSEQ multiplex PCR, and its TCRdb copy is limited to in-frame clones, with some not included. Among 140,000 to 150,000 clones, around nine tenths were seen once, and the ten largest hold 5.2%. The chain uses TRBV10-3 and TRBJ2-6, with 7 bases identical to TRBD1. The sample was peripheral blood, taken on day 0 of AZD1222 vaccination. The sequence was collected from an adult in good health. The DNA of the CDR3 is TGTGCCATCAGTGTAGGCAGGGGGTCGTCTGGGGCCAACGTCCTGACTTTC. As protein: CAISVGRGSSGANVLTF.